The 21 T cell receptor beta chains below come from one sample, sequenced in a study of blood T cells in healthy people across ages. Sample-barcoded 5' priming and a J-beta primer mix drove a second PCR of about 7 to 11 cycles. TCRdb used MiXCR to reprocess the 5' RACE reads, holding one entry per CDR3 protein. The sample records roughly 640,000 distinct CDR3 sequences, approximately 30% being singletons. The sequenced sample was blood. All receptors come from a woman aged 80 or older in good health.

This sequence joins TRBV6-2 or TRBV6-3 and TRBJ2-3; D not resolved. The CDR3 contains 15 residues. CDR1 is MNHEY and CDR2 is SVGEGT in the germline V gene. V gave up 6 bases and J gave up 6 bases, with 19 bases separating them. The chain's CDR3 is CASSKVLRIVDTQYF. For the CDR3, the DNA is TGTGCCAGCAGCAAAGTTCTAAGGATTGTGGATACGCAGTATTTT.

Concerning this clonotype itself: A junction boundary mismatches the germline segment, possibly from a read error. The chain has TRBV7-3 and TRBJ1-5; D might be TRBD1 (5 bases). The CDR3 has 14 amino acids. The germline CDR1 and CDR2 sequences are SGHTA and FQGTGA. In nucleotides, the CDR3 is TGTGCCACCAGCTTAACCGGAGGGGATCAGCCCCAGCATTTT. Amino acids: CATSLTGGDQPQHF.

The V gene is TRBV7-2, the J gene TRBJ2-3, with D possibly TRBD2 on 5 matching bases. The CDR3 has 14 amino acids. The germline gives CDR1 SGHTA, CDR2 FQGNSA. The V end was cut by 3 bases, the J end by 5 bases, with 12 bases between. CDR3 bases: TGTGCCAGCAGCTTCGGGGATTCTGGAGATACGCAGTATTTT. Translating gives CASSFGDSGDTQYF.

This clonotype was detected many times. This sequence joins TRBV7-2 and TRBJ2-5, with a tentative D call TRBD2 (6 bases). V lost 0 bases and J 11 bases, leaving 22 bases between the germline ends. In germline, CDR1 is SGHTA, CDR2 FQGNSA. The CDR3 length is 16 residues. The CDR3 sequence is CASSLASAGRYNEQYF. CDR3 in DNA: TGTGCCAGCAGCTTAGCTTCGGCGGGACGGTACAATGAGCAGTACTTC. Full variable domain (rest looked up from reference TRBV7-2 and TRBJ2-5): GAGVSQSPSNKVTEKGKDVELRCDPISGHTALYWYRQSLGQGLEFLIYFQGNSAPDKSGLPSDRFSAERTGGSVSTLTIQRTQQEDSAVYLCASSLASAGRYNEQYFGPGTRLLVL.

The sample holds a few counts of this clonotype. Possible read error: a much larger clone is one base away. The chain links TRBV7-9 to TRBJ2-3; TRBD2 is a possible D gene (6 bases). Germline CDR1 SEHNR, CDR2 FQNEAQ (reference sequence). This CDR3 spans 15 amino acids. The germline V and J ends were trimmed by 4 bases and 1 base, with 12 bases remaining between them. CDR3 residues: CASSSPLARTDTQYF. The CDR3 region has the DNA TGTGCCAGCAGCTCCCCCCTAGCGCGCACAGATACGCAGTATTTT.

This clonotype was seen only a few times. A much larger clone is a single base away; this may be a read error. The CDR3 sequence is CASSVREGGKNEQYF. The CDR3 region has the DNA TGTGCCAGCAGCGTTCGGGAGGGGGGAAAGAATGAGCAGTACTTC. The chain recombines TRBV9 with TRBJ2-7, with 8 bases that match TRBD2. The ends lost 2 bases at V and 7 bases at J; junction bases unmatched: 11. The CDR3 spans 15 residues. The germline CDR1 and CDR2 sequences are SGDLS and YYNGEE.

On this clonotype itself: The junction departs from germline at one end; a sequencing error may be responsible. V is TRBV7-2 and J is TRBJ2-3, with D perhaps TRBD1 or TRBD2 (5 bases each). This CDR3 comprises 16 residues. The germline V gene has CDR1 SGHTA and CDR2 FQGNSA. In nucleotides, the CDR3 is TGTGCCAGCAGCCGAACGTCGACAGCTAGCATAGATACGCGGTATTTT. Protein product: CASSRTSTASIDTRYF.

The V and J genes are TRBV6-4 and TRBJ2-1, with 13 positions matching TRBD2. CDR1 and CDR2 from the germline V gene are MRHNA and SNTAGT. The V gene end was trimmed by 4 bases and the J gene end by 6 bases; junction bases not matched to a gene: 6. This CDR3 is 16 amino acids long. The CDR3 DNA sequence: TGTGCCAGCAGTGTAACCGGGACTAGCGGGATCAATGAGCAGTTCTTC. As protein: CASSVTGTSGINEQFF.

This clonotype was seen many times. The rearrangement joins TRBV20-1 to TRBJ2-3, with TRBD2 identical over 11 bases. V was clipped by 3 bases and J by 5 bases; unmatched bases: 10. The CDR3 runs to 16 residues. In germline, CDR1 is DFQATT, CDR2 SNEGSKA (reference sequence). CDR3 amino acids: CSARRTGLAGLDTQYF. The CDR3 nucleotides are TGCAGTGCTAGGAGGACCGGACTAGCGGGCTTAGATACGCAGTATTTT.

This clonotype occurred many times. A much larger clonotype is one base distant, so this may be a read error. The chain is built from TRBV12-3 or TRBV12-4 and TRBJ1-5; D call uncertain. Trimming left V 2 bases short and J 1 base short, with 12 bases between. This CDR3 is 16 amino acids long. CDR3 in DNA: TGTGCCAGCAGTTTAAATGGACCCGGAAGCAATCAGCCCCAGCATTTT. Translated, it gives CASSLNGPGSNQPQHF.

At least ten counts were recorded for this clonotype. This sequence joins TRBV29-1 and TRBJ1-1, with D perhaps matching TRBD1 (5 bases). Germline loops: CDR1 SQVTM, CDR2 ANQGSEA. This CDR3 comprises 13 residues. V lost 8 bases and J 1 base, leaving 14 bases between the germline ends. CDR3 DNA: TGCAGCTCGTTGAAAGGGGCGAACACTGAAGCTTTCTTT. Translated: CSSLKGANTEAFF.

The V gene is TRBV28, the J gene TRBJ1-5, with 11 bases lining up with TRBD1. J gave up 7 bases and V 5 bases, and 7 bases lay outside the gene matches. Germline values: CDR1 MDHEN, CDR2 SYDVKM. The length of the CDR3 is 15 residues. The CDR3 loop reads CASSPGTGGRQPQHF. The CDR3 coding sequence is TGTGCCAGCAGTCCCGGGACAGGGGGGAGGCAGCCCCAGCATTTT.

This clonotype has at least ten counts. This rearrangement joins TRBV29-1 to TRBJ2-5; D uncertain. The CDR3 runs 11 residues. Trimming stripped 7 bases from V and 3 bases from J, with 9 bases between. Germline CDR1 SQVTM, CDR2 ANQGSEA. CDR3 loop: CSAAREETQYF. The CDR3 nucleotides are TGCAGCGCTGCCCGAGAAGAGACCCAGTACTTC.

Notes on this clonotype: A read error may be the cause here, since a much bigger clone is one base away. The rearrangement uses TRBV6-6 and TRBJ2-7; 7 positions match TRBD1. This CDR3 has 14 residues. Looked up from germline, CDR1 is MNHNY and CDR2 is SVGAGI (reference sequence). This CDR3 reads CAGSYPGQSYEQYF. In nucleotides, the CDR3 is TGTGCCGGCAGTTACCCGGGACAGTCCTACGAGCAGTACTTC.

The chain carries TRBV12-3 or TRBV12-4 and TRBJ1-1; 7 positions match TRBD1. This CDR3 spans 13 amino acids. With 6 bases clipped from V and 6 bases from J, the junction kept 7 bases outside the gene matches. CDR3 amino acids: CASRLIGTAEAFF. The CDR3 coding sequence is TGTGCCAGCAGGCTAATTGGGACAGCTGAAGCTTTCTTT.

The rearrangement links TRBV27 to TRBJ1-3, with 11 bases lining up with TRBD1. V was clipped by 2 bases and J by 1 base; unmatched bases: 7. Germline CDR1 is MNHEY and CDR2 is SMNVEV (reference sequence). This CDR3 is 18 amino acids long. The CDR3 DNA reads as TGTGCCAGCAGTTTAAAGTGGACAGGGGGCGCGTCTGGAAACACCATATATTTT. This encodes CASSLKWTGGASGNTIYF.

As for this clonotype: A single base separates this from a much larger clone, so it may be a read error. V usage is TRBV3-1 and J usage is TRBJ2-1; unclear D gene. In germline, CDR1 is LGHDT, CDR2 YNNKEL (reference sequence). The CDR3 contains 13 residues. Deletions cut 2 bases from V and 6 bases from J, with 8 bases between. CDR3 residues: CASSQSRLNEQFF. The CDR3 bases are TGTGCCAGCAGCCAAAGTCGACTCAATGAGCAGTTCTTC.

V and J are TRBV6-5 and TRBJ1-2, with TRBD1 identical over 10 bases. CDR1 and CDR2 from the germline V gene are MNHEY and SVGAGI. J lost 10 bases, V lost 6 bases, and 8 bases had no gene match. The CDR3 is 13 amino acids. The CDR3, as DNA: TGTGCCAGCAGGCTCGGACAGGGGGGTCCCTACACCTTC. Residues: CASRLGQGGPYTF.

This clonotype was seen at least ten times. J is TRBJ2-1 and V is TRBV7-2; D is undetermined. The V and J ends lost 6 bases and 0 bases respectively, with 12 bases between them. CDR1 is SGHTA and CDR2 is FQGNSA in the germline V gene. The CDR3 length is 15 residues. The CDR3 spells CASRPGDVSYNEQFF. CDR3 sequence (DNA): TGTGCCAGCAGACCAGGAGACGTCTCCTACAATGAGCAGTTCTTC.

This clonotype was seen at least ten times. The gene calls are TRBV12-3 or TRBV12-4 and TRBJ2-1, with 16 bases aligning to TRBD2. The CDR3 totals 18 residues. The junction had 5 bases not matched to a gene; V was cut back by 6 bases and J by 0 bases. CDR3 nucleotides: TGTGCCAGCAGAGGGACTAGCGGGGGGGTGGGCTCCTACAATGAGCAGTTCTTC. Translated, it gives CASRGTSGGVGSYNEQFF.

This clonotype was counted at least ten times. The rearrangement uses TRBV2 and TRBJ2-1, with TRBD2 as a possible D gene (7 bases). This CDR3 is built from 16 residues. Trimming took off 8 bases at V and 9 bases at J, with 26 bases between the two ends. Germline V gene lookup returns CDR1 SNHLY and CDR2 FYNNEI. The CDR3, as DNA: TGTGCCAGCCGACCACAAATCGCGGGGGCTGGCGTTGAGCAGTTCTTC. Amino acids: CASRPQIAGAGVEQFF.